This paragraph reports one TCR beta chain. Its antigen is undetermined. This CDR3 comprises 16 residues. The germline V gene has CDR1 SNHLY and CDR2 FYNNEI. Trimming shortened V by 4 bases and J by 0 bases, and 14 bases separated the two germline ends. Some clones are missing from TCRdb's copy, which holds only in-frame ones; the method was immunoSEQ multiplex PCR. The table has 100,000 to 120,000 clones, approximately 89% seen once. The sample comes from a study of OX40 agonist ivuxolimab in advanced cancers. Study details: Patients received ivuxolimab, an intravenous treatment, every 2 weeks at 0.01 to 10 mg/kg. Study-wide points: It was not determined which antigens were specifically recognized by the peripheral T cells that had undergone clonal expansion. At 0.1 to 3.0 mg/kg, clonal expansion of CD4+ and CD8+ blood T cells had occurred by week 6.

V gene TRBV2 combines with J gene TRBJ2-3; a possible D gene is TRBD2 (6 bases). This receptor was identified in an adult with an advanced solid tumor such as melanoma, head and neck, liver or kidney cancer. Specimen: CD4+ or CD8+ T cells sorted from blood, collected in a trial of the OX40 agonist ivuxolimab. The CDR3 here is CASSAEGISSTDTQYF. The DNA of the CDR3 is TGTGCCAGCAGTGCGGAGGGGATCTCTAGCACAGATACGCAGTATTTT.